This is a list of T cell receptor beta chains from one sample in a study of blood T cell repertoires in COVID-19. Repertoires were generated with immunoSEQ multiplex PCR, while TCRdb's copy carries only in-frame clones and drops some. The sample lists 130,000 to 150,000 clones; approximately 91% were seen once. Sequenced material: peripheral blood. The receptors come from a man between 45 and 60 years old with active or convalescent COVID-19. CDR3s include the opening cysteine and the closing phenylalanine or tryptophan. Fields, in order: V gene, J gene, D gene, CDR3 length, clone size, CDR3 protein, CDR3 DNA. A D gene is named only where the DNA matches it firmly. Size is omitted from some rows. Given values are once, few, many or a class for expanded clones.

v_gene: TRBV5-1
j_gene: TRBJ1-2
d_gene: .
len: 14
abundance: few
CDR3aa: CASSLDRGGRGYTF
CDR3nt: TGCGCCAGCAGCTTAGACCGGGGAGGTCGGGGCTACACCTTC

v_gene: TRBV18
j_gene: TRBJ2-7
d_gene: TRBD2
len: 14
abundance: .
CDR3aa: CASSLTSGSSGQYF
CDR3nt: TGTGCCAGCTCACTGACTAGCGGGAGTTCAGGGCAGTACTTC

v_gene: TRBV6-1
j_gene: TRBJ2-1
d_gene: .
len: 15
abundance: once
CDR3aa: CASSEGSEAYHEQFF
CDR3nt: TGTGCCAGCAGTGAAGGATCGGAGGCCTACCATGAGCAGTTCTTC

v_gene: TRBV5-6
j_gene: TRBJ1-4
d_gene: .
len: 16
abundance: .
CDR3aa: CASSSNRDATNEKLFF
CDR3nt: TGTGCCAGCAGCTCTAACAGGGATGCGACTAATGAAAAACTGTTTTTT

v_gene: TRBV6-5
j_gene: TRBJ2-7
d_gene: TRBD2
len: 15
abundance: .
CDR3aa: CASSWGTRGNYEQYF
CDR3nt: TGTGCCAGCAGTTGGGGGACTAGGGGAAACTACGAGCAGTACTTC

v_gene: TRBV7-8
j_gene: TRBJ2-2
d_gene: .
len: 16
abundance: .
CDR3aa: CASSLRTELNTGELFF
CDR3nt: TGTGCCAGCAGCTTAAGGACTGAACTGAACACCGGGGAGCTGTTTTTT

v_gene: TRBV27
j_gene: TRBJ2-7
d_gene: .
len: 13
abundance: .
CDR3aa: CASSFHSAYEQYF
CDR3nt: TGTGCCAGCAGTTTCCATTCGGCCTACGAGCAGTACTTC

v_gene: TRBV6-4
j_gene: TRBJ2-1
d_gene: .
len: 13
abundance: .
CDR3aa: CASSVGHSNEQFF
CDR3nt: TGTGCCAGCAGTGTTGGACACTCCAATGAGCAGTTCTTC

v_gene: TRBV7-8
j_gene: TRBJ2-7
d_gene: .
len: 16
abundance: .
CDR3aa: CASSPSRTSPSYEQYF
CDR3nt: TGTGCCAGCAGCCCTTCCAGGACTTCCCCGTCCTACGAGCAGTACTTC

v_gene: TRBV27
j_gene: TRBJ2-7
d_gene: TRBD2
len: 16
abundance: once
CDR3aa: CASSSPPLAGGREQYF
CDR3nt: TGTGCCAGCAGTTCCCCCCCACTAGCGGGAGGGCGCGAGCAGTACTTC

v_gene: TRBV6-5
j_gene: TRBJ2-3
d_gene: .
len: 16
abundance: .
CDR3aa: CASSYSGSGGGNTQYF
CDR3nt: TGTGCCAGCAGTTACTCGGGGAGCGGCGGTGGGAATACGCAGTATTTT

v_gene: TRBV19
j_gene: TRBJ2-3
d_gene: TRBD2
len: 16
abundance: .
CDR3aa: CASSSPRREVTDTQYF
CDR3nt: TGTGCCAGTAGTTCGCCTAGGCGGGAGGTGACAGATACGCAGTATTTT

v_gene: TRBV7-2
j_gene: TRBJ1-4
d_gene: TRBD1
len: 17
abundance: once
CDR3aa: CASSLVRQGAFPEKLFF
CDR3nt: TGTGCCAGCAGCTTAGTTCGACAGGGGGCGTTTCCTGAAAAACTGTTTTTT

v_gene: TRBV18
j_gene: TRBJ2-7
d_gene: .
len: 14
abundance: .
CDR3aa: CASARGSSPYEQYF
CDR3nt: TGTGCCAGCGCACGAGGATCTTCGCCCTACGAGCAGTACTTC

v_gene: TRBV25-1
j_gene: TRBJ1-1
d_gene: TRBD1
len: 16
abundance: .
CDR3aa: CASSDGDRGFGTEAFF
CDR3nt: TGTGCCAGCAGTGATGGAGACAGGGGGTTTGGGACTGAAGCTTTCTTT

v_gene: TRBV19
j_gene: TRBJ2-5
d_gene: TRBD1
len: 14
abundance: .
CDR3aa: CASSGPDRGETQYF
CDR3nt: TGTGCCAGCTCAGGGCCGGACAGGGGAGAGACCCAGTACTTC

v_gene: TRBV5-1
j_gene: TRBJ2-1
d_gene: TRBD2
len: 15
abundance: .
CDR3aa: CASSADGTSGGEQFF
CDR3nt: TGCGCCAGCAGCGCAGACGGGACTAGCGGGGGCGAGCAGTTCTTC

v_gene: TRBV11-2
j_gene: TRBJ1-6
d_gene: .
len: 15
abundance: .
CDR3aa: CASSSGGVANSPLHF
CDR3nt: TGTGCCAGCAGCTCGGGGGGAGTAGCTAATTCACCCCTCCACTTT

v_gene: TRBV5-1
j_gene: TRBJ2-2
d_gene: .
len: 11
abundance: .
CDR3aa: CASSFSGELFF
CDR3nt: TGCGCCAGCAGCTTCTCCGGGGAGCTGTTTTTT

v_gene: TRBV6-5
j_gene: TRBJ1-5
d_gene: .
len: 16
abundance: few
CDR3aa: CASSYSSRGGNQPQHF
CDR3nt: TGTGCCAGCAGTTACTCATCCAGGGGAGGCAATCAGCCCCAGCATTTT

v_gene: TRBV24-1
j_gene: TRBJ2-7
d_gene: .
len: 12
abundance: .
CDR3aa: CATSDFGGTRYF
CDR3nt: TGTGCCACCAGTGATTTCGGGGGAACTCGGTACTTC

v_gene: TRBV19
j_gene: TRBJ2-7
d_gene: .
len: 13
abundance: once
CDR3aa: CASSRRGLSEQYF
CDR3nt: TGTGCCAGTAGTCGGAGGGGGCTGAGCGAGCAGTACTTC

v_gene: TRBV2
j_gene: TRBJ2-7
d_gene: .
len: 15
abundance: few
CDR3aa: CASSEFRGYSYEQYF
CDR3nt: TGTGCCAGCAGTGAATTCCGCGGGTACTCCTACGAGCAGTACTTC

v_gene: TRBV19
j_gene: TRBJ2-1
d_gene: .
len: 16
abundance: .
CDR3aa: CASRGDSGLGYNEQFF
CDR3nt: TGTGCCAGTAGGGGGGACTCGGGACTGGGCTACAATGAGCAGTTCTTC

v_gene: TRBV5-6
j_gene: TRBJ2-5
d_gene: .
len: 12
abundance: .
CDR3aa: CASRALRETQYF
CDR3nt: TGTGCCAGCAGAGCACTAAGGGAGACCCAGTACTTC